These T cell receptor beta chains were read from a single sample in a study of CD8 T cells in Susac syndrome. Using its own MiXCR run on the immunoSEQ multiplex PCR reads, TCRdb lists one record per CDR3 protein. The sample has roughly 190,000 distinct CDR3 sequences, 95% seen once. Material: CD8+ T cells from PBMCs. These receptors were obtained from a human donor with Susac syndrome. CDR3s include the opening cysteine and the closing phenylalanine or tryptophan. D genes are given only for firm matches. Size values are once, few and many counts, or a class for expanded clones, and some rows have none.

D gene: -
CDR3 length: 15
J gene: TRBJ2-2
V gene: TRBV2
clone size: -
CDR3 DNA: TGTGCCAGCAGGCCGACAGGTTCGAACACCGGGGAGCTGTTTTTT
CDR3 protein: CASRPTGSNTGELFF

D gene: -
CDR3 length: 13
J gene: TRBJ2-3
V gene: TRBV12-3/TRBV12-4
clone size: -
CDR3 DNA: TGTGCCAGCAATTGGGCTCCCCCAGATACGCAGTATTTT
CDR3 protein: CASNWAPPDTQYF

D gene: TRBD1
CDR3 length: 13
J gene: TRBJ1-1
V gene: TRBV20-1
clone size: -
CDR3 DNA: TGCAGTGCTAGGACAGGGGGCTACACTGAAGCTTTCTTT
CDR3 protein: CSARTGGYTEAFF

D gene: TRBD2
CDR3 length: 15
J gene: TRBJ2-7
V gene: TRBV11-2
clone size: -
CDR3 DNA: TGTGCCAGCAGCTTGCTAGCGGGTTATTCTTACGAGCAGTACTTC
CDR3 protein: CASSLLAGYSYEQYF

D gene: TRBD1
CDR3 length: 16
J gene: TRBJ2-7
V gene: TRBV4-1
clone size: -
CDR3 DNA: TGCGCCAGCAGCCACAACTCCGGGACAGGGGATTACGAGCAGTACTTC
CDR3 protein: CASSHNSGTGDYEQYF

D gene: -
CDR3 length: 14
J gene: TRBJ2-1
V gene: TRBV5-4
clone size: -
CDR3 DNA: TGTGCCAGCAGCTTGGTTAGGGAGGAGAATGAGCAGTTCTTC
CDR3 protein: CASSLVREENEQFF

D gene: -
CDR3 length: 11
J gene: TRBJ1-1
V gene: TRBV13
clone size: once
CDR3 DNA: TGTGCCAGCAGTATGAGTCCTGAAGCTTTCTTT
CDR3 protein: CASSMSPEAFF

D gene: TRBD2
CDR3 length: 14
J gene: TRBJ2-1
V gene: TRBV27
clone size: -
CDR3 DNA: TGTGCCAGCAACCCGGGACTAGCGGCCAATGAGCAGTTCTTC
CDR3 protein: CASNPGLAANEQFF

D gene: -
CDR3 length: 11
J gene: TRBJ2-1
V gene: TRBV7-3
clone size: few
CDR3 DNA: TGTGCCAGCAGCTTACCCGGTGAGCAGTTCTTC
CDR3 protein: CASSLPGEQFF

D gene: TRBD1
CDR3 length: 14
J gene: TRBJ1-1
V gene: TRBV20-1
clone size: -
CDR3 DNA: TGCAGTGCTAGAGATTGGACAGGGGAACCTGAAGCTTTCTTT
CDR3 protein: CSARDWTGEPEAFF

D gene: -
CDR3 length: 14
J gene: TRBJ2-7
V gene: TRBV5-4
clone size: -
CDR3 DNA: TGTGCCAGCAGCTTGGCCAAAGACTCCCACGAGCAGTACTTC
CDR3 protein: CASSLAKDSHEQYF

D gene: TRBD2
CDR3 length: 15
J gene: TRBJ2-1
V gene: TRBV13
clone size: -
CDR3 DNA: TGTGCCAGCAGCTCACGGGGGGGACAATACAATGAGCAGTTCTTC
CDR3 protein: CASSSRGGQYNEQFF

D gene: -
CDR3 length: 15
J gene: TRBJ1-5
V gene: TRBV20-1
clone size: -
CDR3 DNA: TGCAGTGCCAGAGGGGGTATCTCCTCGAGTCAGCCCCAGCATTTT
CDR3 protein: CSARGGISSSQPQHF

D gene: -
CDR3 length: 15
J gene: TRBJ2-7
V gene: TRBV20-1
clone size: -
CDR3 DNA: TGCAGTGCCCTAGGTTTGCCGGGACGGAGATACGAGCAGTACTTC
CDR3 protein: CSALGLPGRRYEQYF

D gene: TRBD2
CDR3 length: 14
J gene: TRBJ2-1
V gene: TRBV29-1
clone size: -
CDR3 DNA: TGCAGCGTTGTGGGCGGGAGTCCTTACAATGAGCAGTTCTTC
CDR3 protein: CSVVGGSPYNEQFF

D gene: -
CDR3 length: 12
J gene: TRBJ1-5
V gene: TRBV28
clone size: -
CDR3 DNA: TGTGCCAGCAAAAATTCAGCCCAGCCCCAGCATTTT
CDR3 protein: CASKNSAQPQHF

D gene: -
CDR3 length: 16
J gene: TRBJ2-1
V gene: TRBV9
clone size: once
CDR3 DNA: TGTGCCAGCAGCCCGAGACATAGGGACGAATACAATGAGCAGTTCTTC
CDR3 protein: CASSPRHRDEYNEQFF

D gene: -
CDR3 length: 15
J gene: TRBJ2-1
V gene: TRBV5-6
clone size: -
CDR3 DNA: TGTGCCAGCAACGGAGGGACAGTTCCCTACAATGAGCAGTTCTTC
CDR3 protein: CASNGGTVPYNEQFF

D gene: -
CDR3 length: 13
J gene: TRBJ2-1
V gene: TRBV5-1
clone size: -
CDR3 DNA: TGCGCCAGCAGCTTGGATCCGAACAATGAGCAGTTCTTC
CDR3 protein: CASSLDPNNEQFF

D gene: -
CDR3 length: 12
J gene: TRBJ2-5
V gene: TRBV9
clone size: -
CDR3 DNA: TGTGCCAGCAGCGTAGAAGGGGAGACCCAGTACTTC
CDR3 protein: CASSVEGETQYF

D gene: -
CDR3 length: 14
J gene: TRBJ2-3
V gene: TRBV12-3/TRBV12-4
clone size: -
CDR3 DNA: TGTGCCAGCAGTTTTCCTTTTAGCACAGATACGCAGTATTTT
CDR3 protein: CASSFPFSTDTQYF

D gene: TRBD1
CDR3 length: 13
J gene: TRBJ1-1
V gene: TRBV13
clone size: -
CDR3 DNA: TGTGCCAGCGGGACAGGCCAGAACACTGAAGCTTTCTTT
CDR3 protein: CASGTGQNTEAFF

D gene: TRBD1
CDR3 length: 13
J gene: TRBJ2-5
V gene: TRBV7-9
clone size: few
CDR3 DNA: TGTGCCAGCAGCTTGACAGGGGGAGAGACCCAGTACTTC
CDR3 protein: CASSLTGGETQYF

D gene: -
CDR3 length: 18
J gene: TRBJ2-1
V gene: TRBV5-1
clone size: -
CDR3 DNA: TGCGCCAGCAGCTTTTCTTTGGGGGGCGTAACGTCCTACAATGAGCAGTTCTTC
CDR3 protein: CASSFSLGGVTSYNEQFF

D gene: -
CDR3 length: 13
J gene: TRBJ2-5
V gene: TRBV6-1
clone size: -
CDR3 DNA: TGTGCCAGCCGGAGGTGGGGGATGGAGACCCAGTACTTC
CDR3 protein: CASRRWGMETQYF

D gene: -
CDR3 length: 13
J gene: TRBJ1-5
V gene: TRBV4-1
clone size: few
CDR3 DNA: TGCGCCAGCAGCCAAGATCAACATCAGCCCCAGCATTTT
CDR3 protein: CASSQDQHQPQHF

D gene: -
CDR3 length: 14
J gene: TRBJ1-5
V gene: TRBV5-1
clone size: -
CDR3 DNA: TGCGCCAGCAGCTTGGGGGCAGGGGATCAGCCCCAGCATTTT
CDR3 protein: CASSLGAGDQPQHF

D gene: TRBD2
CDR3 length: 18
J gene: TRBJ2-1
V gene: TRBV12-3/TRBV12-4
clone size: -
CDR3 DNA: TGTGCCAGCAGACCAGGACTAGCGGGGACAACTTCCTACAATGAGCAGTTCTTC
CDR3 protein: CASRPGLAGTTSYNEQFF

D gene: -
CDR3 length: 14
J gene: TRBJ1-2
V gene: TRBV6-5
clone size: -
CDR3 DNA: TGTGCCAGCAGTTACTCAGAGGGGGTTAGTGGCTACACCTTC
CDR3 protein: CASSYSEGVSGYTF

D gene: TRBD2
CDR3 length: 16
J gene: TRBJ2-7
V gene: TRBV11-3
clone size: -
CDR3 DNA: TGTGCCAGCAGCTCCGGGACTAGCGGGAGCCTGAACGAGCAGTACTTC
CDR3 protein: CASSSGTSGSLNEQYF

D gene: -
CDR3 length: 14
J gene: TRBJ2-7
V gene: TRBV20-1
clone size: -
CDR3 DNA: TGCAGTGCTAGAGAACCAGGGGGGGCCTACGAGCAGTACTTC
CDR3 protein: CSAREPGGAYEQYF

D gene: -
CDR3 length: 14
J gene: TRBJ1-1
V gene: TRBV10-2
clone size: once
CDR3 DNA: TGCGCCAGCAGTGTAGACGGGAGGTACACTGAAGCTTTCTTT
CDR3 protein: CASSVDGRYTEAFF

D gene: TRBD2
CDR3 length: 14
J gene: TRBJ2-7
V gene: TRBV20-1
clone size: -
CDR3 DNA: TGCAGTGCTTATCGACTAGCGGGAGCCATCAAGCAGTACTTC
CDR3 protein: CSAYRLAGAIKQYF